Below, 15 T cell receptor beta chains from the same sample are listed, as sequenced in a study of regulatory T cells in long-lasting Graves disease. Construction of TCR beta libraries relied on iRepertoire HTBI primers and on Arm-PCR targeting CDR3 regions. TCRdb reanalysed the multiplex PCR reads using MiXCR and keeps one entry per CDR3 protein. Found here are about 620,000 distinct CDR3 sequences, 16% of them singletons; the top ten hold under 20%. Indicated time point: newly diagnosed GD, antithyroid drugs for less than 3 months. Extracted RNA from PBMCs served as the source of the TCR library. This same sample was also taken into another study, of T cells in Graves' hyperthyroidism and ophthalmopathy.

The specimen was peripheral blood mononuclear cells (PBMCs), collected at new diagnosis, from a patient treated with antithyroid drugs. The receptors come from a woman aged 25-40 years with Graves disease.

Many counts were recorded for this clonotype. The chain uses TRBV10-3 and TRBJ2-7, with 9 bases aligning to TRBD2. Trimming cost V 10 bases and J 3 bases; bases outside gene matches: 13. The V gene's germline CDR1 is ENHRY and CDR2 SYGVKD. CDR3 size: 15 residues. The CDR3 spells CATQAPGLAFYEQYF. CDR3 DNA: TGTGCCACCCAGGCCCCGGGACTAGCTTTCTACGAGCAGTACTTC.

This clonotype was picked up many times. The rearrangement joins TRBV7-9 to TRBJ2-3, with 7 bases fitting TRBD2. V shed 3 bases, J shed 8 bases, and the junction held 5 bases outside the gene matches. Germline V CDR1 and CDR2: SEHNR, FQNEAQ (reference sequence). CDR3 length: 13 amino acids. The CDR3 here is CASSFPSGGTQYF. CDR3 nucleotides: TGTGCCAGCAGCTTCCCCTCGGGAGGTACGCAGTATTTT. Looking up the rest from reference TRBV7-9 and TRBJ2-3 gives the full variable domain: DTGVSQNPRHKITKRGQNVTFRCDPISEHNRLYWYRQTLGQGPEFLTYFQNEAQLEKSRLLSDRFSAERPKGSFSTLEIQRTEQGDSAMYLCASSFPSGGTQYFGPGTRLTVL.

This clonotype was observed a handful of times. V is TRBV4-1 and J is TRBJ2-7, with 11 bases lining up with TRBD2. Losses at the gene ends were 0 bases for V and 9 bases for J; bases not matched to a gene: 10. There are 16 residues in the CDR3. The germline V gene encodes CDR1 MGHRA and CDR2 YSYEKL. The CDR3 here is CASSQEISGLAGRQYF. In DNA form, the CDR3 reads TGCGCCAGCAGCCAAGAAATTTCCGGACTAGCGGGCAGGCAGTACTTC.

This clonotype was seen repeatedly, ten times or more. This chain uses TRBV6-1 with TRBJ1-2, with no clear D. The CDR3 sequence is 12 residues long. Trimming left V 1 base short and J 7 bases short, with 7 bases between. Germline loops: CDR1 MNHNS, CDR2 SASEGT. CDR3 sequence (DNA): TGTGCCAGCAGTGAAGTAGGGAGTGGCTACACCTTC. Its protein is CASSEVGSGYTF.

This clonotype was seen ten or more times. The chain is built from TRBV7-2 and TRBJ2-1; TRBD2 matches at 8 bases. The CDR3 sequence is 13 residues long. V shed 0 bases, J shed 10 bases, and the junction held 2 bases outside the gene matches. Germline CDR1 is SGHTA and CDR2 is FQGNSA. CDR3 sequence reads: CASSLATSEEQFF. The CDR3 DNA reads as TGTGCCAGCAGCTTAGCGACTAGCGAGGAGCAGTTCTTC.

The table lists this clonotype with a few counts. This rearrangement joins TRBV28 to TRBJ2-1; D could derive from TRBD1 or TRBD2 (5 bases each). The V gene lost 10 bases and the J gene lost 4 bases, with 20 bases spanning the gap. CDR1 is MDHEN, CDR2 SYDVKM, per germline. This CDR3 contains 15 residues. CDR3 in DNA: TGTGCCATTGGCGCCGGGACCAACAAATACAATGAGCAGTTCTTC. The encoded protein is CAIGAGTNKYNEQFF.

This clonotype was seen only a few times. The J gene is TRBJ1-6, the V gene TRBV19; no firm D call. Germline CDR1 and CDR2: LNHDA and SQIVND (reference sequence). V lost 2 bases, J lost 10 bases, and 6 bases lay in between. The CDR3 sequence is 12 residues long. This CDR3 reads CASSISGSPLHF. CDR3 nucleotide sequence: TGTGCCAGTAGTATATCGGGGTCACCCCTCCACTTT.

DNA for the CDR3: TGTGCCTGGAGTGTGTCAGGGGCGCCGGTGGAGACCCAGTACTTC. Protein product: CAWSVSGAPVETQYF. V is TRBV30 and J is TRBJ2-5; D may be TRBD1 (6 bases). This CDR3 is 15 amino acids long. In germline, CDR1 is GTSNPN, CDR2 SVGIG (reference sequence). The ends were cut back, 0 bases at V and 5 bases at J, with 16 bases in the middle.

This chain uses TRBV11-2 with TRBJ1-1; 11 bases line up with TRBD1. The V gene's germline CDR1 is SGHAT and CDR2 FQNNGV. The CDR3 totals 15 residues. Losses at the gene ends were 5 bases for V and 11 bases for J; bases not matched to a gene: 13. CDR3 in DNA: TGTGCCAGCAGCACAACGGGACAGGGGGACCGTTCGGCTTTCTTT. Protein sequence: CASSTTGQGDRSAFF. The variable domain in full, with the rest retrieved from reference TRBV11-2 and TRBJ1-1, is EAGVAQSPRYKIIEKRQSVAFWCNPISGHATLYWYQQILGQGPKLLIQFQNNGVVDDSQLPKDRFSAERLKGVDSTLKIQPAKLEDSAVYLCASSTTGQGDRSAFFGQGTRLTVV.

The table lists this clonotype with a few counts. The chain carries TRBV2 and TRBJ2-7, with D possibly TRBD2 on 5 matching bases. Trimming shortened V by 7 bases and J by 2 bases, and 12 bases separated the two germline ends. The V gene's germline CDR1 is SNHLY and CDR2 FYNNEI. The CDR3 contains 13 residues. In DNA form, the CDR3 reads TGTGCCAGCACCCCGCCGGGGACCTACGAGCAGTACTTC. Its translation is CASTPPGTYEQYF.

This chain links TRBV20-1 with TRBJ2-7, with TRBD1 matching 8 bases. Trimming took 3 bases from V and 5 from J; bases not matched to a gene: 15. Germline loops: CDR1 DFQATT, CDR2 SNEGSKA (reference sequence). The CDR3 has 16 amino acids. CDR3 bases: TGCAGTGCTAGTCGGGTTCAGGCAGGGGGCAGGGACGAGCAGTACTTC. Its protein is CSASRVQAGGRDEQYF.

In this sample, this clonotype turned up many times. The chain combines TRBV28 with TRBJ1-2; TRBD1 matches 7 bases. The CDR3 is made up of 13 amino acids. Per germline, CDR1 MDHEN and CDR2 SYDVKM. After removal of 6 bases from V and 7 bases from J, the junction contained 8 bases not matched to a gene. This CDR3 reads CASSGTVGGGYTF. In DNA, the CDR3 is TGTGCCAGCAGCGGGACAGTCGGAGGTGGCTACACCTTC.

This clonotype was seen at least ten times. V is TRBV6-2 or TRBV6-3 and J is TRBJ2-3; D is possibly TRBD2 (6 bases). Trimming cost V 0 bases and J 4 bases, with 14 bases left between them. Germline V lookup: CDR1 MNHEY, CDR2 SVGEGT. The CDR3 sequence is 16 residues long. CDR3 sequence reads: CASSYSFGGTSDTQYF. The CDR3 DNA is TGTGCCAGCAGTTACTCGTTTGGCGGGACTTCAGATACGCAGTATTTT.

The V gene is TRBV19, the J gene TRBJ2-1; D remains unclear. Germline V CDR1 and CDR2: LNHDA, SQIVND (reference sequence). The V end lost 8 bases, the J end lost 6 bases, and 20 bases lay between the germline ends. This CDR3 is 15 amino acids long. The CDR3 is CASSTGSGPSNEQFF. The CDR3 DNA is TGTGCCAGTTCCACTGGAAGTGGGCCTTCCAATGAGCAGTTCTTC. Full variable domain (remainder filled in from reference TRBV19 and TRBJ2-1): DGGITQSPKYLFRKEGQNVTLSCEQNLNHDAMYWYRQDPGQGLRLIYYSQIVNDFQKGDIAEGYSVSREKKESFPLTVTSAQKNPTAFYLCASSTGSGPSNEQFFGPGTRLTVL.

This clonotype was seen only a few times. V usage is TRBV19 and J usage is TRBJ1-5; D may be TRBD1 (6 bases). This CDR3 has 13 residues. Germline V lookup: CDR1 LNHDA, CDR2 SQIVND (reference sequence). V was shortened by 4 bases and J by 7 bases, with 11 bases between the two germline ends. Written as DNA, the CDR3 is TGTGCCAGTAGTACCGGACAGACCCAGCCCCAGCATTTT. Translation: CASSTGQTQPQHF.